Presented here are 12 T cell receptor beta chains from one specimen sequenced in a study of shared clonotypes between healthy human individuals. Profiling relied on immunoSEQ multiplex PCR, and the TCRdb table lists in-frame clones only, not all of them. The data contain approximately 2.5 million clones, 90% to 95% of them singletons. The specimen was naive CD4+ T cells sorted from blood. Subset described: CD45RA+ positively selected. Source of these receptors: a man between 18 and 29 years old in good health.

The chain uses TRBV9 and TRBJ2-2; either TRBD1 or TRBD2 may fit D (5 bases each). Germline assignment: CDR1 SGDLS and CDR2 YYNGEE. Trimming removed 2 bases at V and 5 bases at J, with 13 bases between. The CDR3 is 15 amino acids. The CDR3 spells CASSVSGTPTGELFF. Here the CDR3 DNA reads TGTGCCAGCAGCGTCTCCGGGACCCCGACCGGGGAGCTGTTTTTT.

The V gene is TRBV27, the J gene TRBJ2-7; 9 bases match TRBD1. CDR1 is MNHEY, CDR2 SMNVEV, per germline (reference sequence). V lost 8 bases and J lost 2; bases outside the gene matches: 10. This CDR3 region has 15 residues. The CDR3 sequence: CASDRGQGRTYEQYF. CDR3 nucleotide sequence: TGTGCCAGCGACCGCGGACAGGGGAGGACCTACGAGCAGTACTTC.

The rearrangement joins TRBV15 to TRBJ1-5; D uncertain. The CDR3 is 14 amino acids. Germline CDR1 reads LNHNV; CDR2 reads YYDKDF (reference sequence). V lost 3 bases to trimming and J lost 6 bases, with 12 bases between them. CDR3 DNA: TGTGCCACCAGCAGGTTTGGGTCCGGTCAGCCCCAGCATTTT. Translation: CATSRFGSGQPQHF.

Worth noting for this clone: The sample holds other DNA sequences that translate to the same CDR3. The CDR3 sequence is CASSLRNEQFF. The CDR3 DNA reads as TGTGCCAGCAGCCTCCGGAATGAGCAGTTCTTC. The chain employs TRBV7-2 and TRBJ2-1; D gene uncertain. V lost 5 bases, J lost 7 bases, and 6 bases lay in between. This CDR3 is 11 amino acids long. Germline values: CDR1 SGHTA, CDR2 FQGNSA.

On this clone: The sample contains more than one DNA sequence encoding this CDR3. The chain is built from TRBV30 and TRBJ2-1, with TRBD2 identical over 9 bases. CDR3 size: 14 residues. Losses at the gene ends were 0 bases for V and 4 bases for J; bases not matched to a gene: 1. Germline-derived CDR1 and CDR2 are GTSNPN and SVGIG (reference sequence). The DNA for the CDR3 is TGTGCCTGGAGTGTAAGCGGGAGGTACAATGAGCAGTTCTTC. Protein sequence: CAWSVSGRYNEQFF.

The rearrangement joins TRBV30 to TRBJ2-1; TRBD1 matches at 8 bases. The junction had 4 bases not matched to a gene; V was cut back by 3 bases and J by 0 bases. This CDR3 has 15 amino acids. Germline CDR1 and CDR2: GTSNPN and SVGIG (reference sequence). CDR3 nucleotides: TGTGCCTGGAGGCGACAGGGGAGCTCCTACAATGAGCAGTTCTTC. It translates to CAWRRQGSSYNEQFF.

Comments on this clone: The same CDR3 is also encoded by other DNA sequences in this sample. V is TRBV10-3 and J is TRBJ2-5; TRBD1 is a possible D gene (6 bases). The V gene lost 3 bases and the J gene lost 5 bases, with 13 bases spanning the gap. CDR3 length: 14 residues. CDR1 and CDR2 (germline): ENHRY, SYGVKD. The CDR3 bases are TGTGCCATCAGTGAAGGGGGTGGCGGGGAGACCCAGTACTTC. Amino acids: CAISEGGGGETQYF.

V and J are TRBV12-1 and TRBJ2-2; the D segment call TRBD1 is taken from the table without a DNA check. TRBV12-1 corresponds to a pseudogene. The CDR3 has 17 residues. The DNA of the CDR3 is TGTGCCAGCAGCTTGAACAGGGGCAGTCCAAACACCGGGGAGCTGTTTTTT. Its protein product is CASSLNRGSPNTGELFF.

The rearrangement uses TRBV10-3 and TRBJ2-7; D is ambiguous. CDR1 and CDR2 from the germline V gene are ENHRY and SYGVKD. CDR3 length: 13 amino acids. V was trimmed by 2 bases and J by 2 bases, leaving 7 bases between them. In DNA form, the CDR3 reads TGTGCCATCAGTGAGAGAAGGACCTACGAGCAGTACTTC. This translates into CAISERRTYEQYF.

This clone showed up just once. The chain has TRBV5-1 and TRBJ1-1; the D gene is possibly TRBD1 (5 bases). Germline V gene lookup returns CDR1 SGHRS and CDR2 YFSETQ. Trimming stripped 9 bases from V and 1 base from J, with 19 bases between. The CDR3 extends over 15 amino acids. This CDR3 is CATPPGGDRNTEAFF. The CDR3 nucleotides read TGCGCCACCCCTCCGGGGGGGGATCGGAACACTGAAGCTTTCTTT.

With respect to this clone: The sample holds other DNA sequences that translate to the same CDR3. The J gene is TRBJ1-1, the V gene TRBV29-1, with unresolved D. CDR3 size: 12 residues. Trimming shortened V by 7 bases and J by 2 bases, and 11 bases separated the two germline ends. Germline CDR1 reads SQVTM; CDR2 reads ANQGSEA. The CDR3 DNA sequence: TGCAGCGCCCGCGGACTCAACACTGAAGCTTTCTTT. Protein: CSARGLNTEAFF.

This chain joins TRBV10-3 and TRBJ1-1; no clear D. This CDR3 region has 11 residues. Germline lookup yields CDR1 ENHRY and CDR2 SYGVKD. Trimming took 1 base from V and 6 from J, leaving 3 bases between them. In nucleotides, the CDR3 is TGTGCCATCAGTGAGTGGTCTGAAGCTTTCTTT. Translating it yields CAISEWSEAFF.